This T cell receptor beta chain was observed in a study of T cell changes during pregnancy in multiple sclerosis. From germline, CDR1 is SGHVS and CDR2 FNYEAQ. V lost 4 bases and J lost 7, with 12 bases in between. The CDR3 length is 13 residues. The table came from immunoSEQ multiplex PCR; TCRdb's copy has only in-frame clones and leaves some out. The profile shows around 100,000 clones, approximately 94% of them singletons. This specimen was peripheral blood, taken in the second trimester of pregnancy. This sequence was found in a female donor with multiple sclerosis, enrolled in a pregnancy study. The chain has TRBV7-6 and TRBJ2-3, with a weak D call TRBD2 (5 bases). CDR3 region: CASSSTDGNTQYF. For the CDR3, the DNA is TGTGCCAGCAGCTCCACGGACGGGAATACGCAGTATTTT.